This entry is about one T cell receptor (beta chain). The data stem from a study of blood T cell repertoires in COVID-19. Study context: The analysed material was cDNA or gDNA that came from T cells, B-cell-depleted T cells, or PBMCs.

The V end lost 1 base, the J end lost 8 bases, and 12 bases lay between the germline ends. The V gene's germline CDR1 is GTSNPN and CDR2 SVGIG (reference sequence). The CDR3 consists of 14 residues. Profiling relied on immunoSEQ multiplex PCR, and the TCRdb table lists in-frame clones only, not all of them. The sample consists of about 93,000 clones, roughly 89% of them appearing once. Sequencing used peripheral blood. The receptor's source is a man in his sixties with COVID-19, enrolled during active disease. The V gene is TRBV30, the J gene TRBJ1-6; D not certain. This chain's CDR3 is CAWSGGERYSPLHF. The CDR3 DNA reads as TGTGCCTGGAGTGGCGGAGAGAGGTATTCACCCCTCCACTTT.